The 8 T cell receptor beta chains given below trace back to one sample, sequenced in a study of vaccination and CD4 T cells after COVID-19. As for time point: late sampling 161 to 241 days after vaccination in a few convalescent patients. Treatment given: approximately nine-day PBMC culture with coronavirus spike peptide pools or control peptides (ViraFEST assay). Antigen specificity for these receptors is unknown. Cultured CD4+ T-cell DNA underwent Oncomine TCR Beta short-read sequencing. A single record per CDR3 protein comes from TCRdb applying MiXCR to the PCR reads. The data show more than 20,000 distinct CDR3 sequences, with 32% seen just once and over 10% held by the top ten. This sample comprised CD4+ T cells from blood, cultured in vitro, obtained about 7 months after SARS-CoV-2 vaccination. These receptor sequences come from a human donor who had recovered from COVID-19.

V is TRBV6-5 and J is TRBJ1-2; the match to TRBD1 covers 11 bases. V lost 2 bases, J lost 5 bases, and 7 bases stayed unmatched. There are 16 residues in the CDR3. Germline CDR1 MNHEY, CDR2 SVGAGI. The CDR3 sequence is CASSYARTGGGYGYTF. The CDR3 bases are TGTGCCAGCAGTTACGCACGGACAGGGGGCGGGTATGGCTACACCTTC.

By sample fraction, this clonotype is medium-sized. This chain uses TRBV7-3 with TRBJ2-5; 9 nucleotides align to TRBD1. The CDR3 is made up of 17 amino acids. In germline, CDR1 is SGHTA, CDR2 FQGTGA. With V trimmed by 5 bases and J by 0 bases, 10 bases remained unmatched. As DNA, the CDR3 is TGTGCCAGCAGCCCGGGACAGGGAATCACTTACCAAGAGACCCAGTACTTC. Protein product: CASSPGQGITYQETQYF.

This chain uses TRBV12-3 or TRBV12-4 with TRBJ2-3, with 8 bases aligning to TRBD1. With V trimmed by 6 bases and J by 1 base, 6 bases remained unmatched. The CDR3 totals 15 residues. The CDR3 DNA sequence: TGTGCCAGCAGCTTAATGACAGGGGGCACAGATACGCAGTATTTT. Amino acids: CASSLMTGGTDTQYF.

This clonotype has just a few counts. In DNA form, the CDR3 reads TGTGCCACCCGGGACCGACTCTCCTACGAGCAGTACTTC. Amino acid sequence: CATRDRLSYEQYF. The chain recombines TRBV10-3 with TRBJ2-7, with D possibly called TRBD1 or TRBD2 (5 bases each). Trimming left V 10 bases short and J 0 bases short, with 13 bases between. Germline loops: CDR1 ENHRY, CDR2 SYGVKD. CDR3 size: 13 residues.

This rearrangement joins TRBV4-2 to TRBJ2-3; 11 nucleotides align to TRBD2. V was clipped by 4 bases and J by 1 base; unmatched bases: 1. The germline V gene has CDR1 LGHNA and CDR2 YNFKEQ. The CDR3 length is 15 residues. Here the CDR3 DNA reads TGTGCCAGCAGCCCGGGACTAGCGGGCACAGATACGCAGTATTTT. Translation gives CASSPGLAGTDTQYF.

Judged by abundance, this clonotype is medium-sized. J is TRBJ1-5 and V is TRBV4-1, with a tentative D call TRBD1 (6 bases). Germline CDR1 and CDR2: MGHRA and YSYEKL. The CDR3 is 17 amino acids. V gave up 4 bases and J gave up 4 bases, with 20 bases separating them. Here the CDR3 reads CASSLRTGNLRNQPQHF. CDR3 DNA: TGCGCCAGCAGCCTGCGAACAGGGAACCTTAGGAATCAGCCCCAGCATTTT.

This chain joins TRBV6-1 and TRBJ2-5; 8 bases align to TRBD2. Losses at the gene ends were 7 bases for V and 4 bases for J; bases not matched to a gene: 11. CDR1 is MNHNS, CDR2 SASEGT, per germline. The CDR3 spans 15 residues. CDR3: CASTRAGAPRETQYF. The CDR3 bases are TGTGCCAGCACGAGAGCGGGGGCCCCCAGAGAGACCCAGTACTTC.

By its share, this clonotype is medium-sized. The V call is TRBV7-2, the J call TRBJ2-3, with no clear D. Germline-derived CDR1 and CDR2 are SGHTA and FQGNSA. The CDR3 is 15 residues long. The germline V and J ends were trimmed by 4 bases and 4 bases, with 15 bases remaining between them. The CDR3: CASSSTSVLPDTQYF. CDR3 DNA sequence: TGTGCCAGCAGCTCCACTTCGGTCCTCCCAGATACGCAGTATTTT.